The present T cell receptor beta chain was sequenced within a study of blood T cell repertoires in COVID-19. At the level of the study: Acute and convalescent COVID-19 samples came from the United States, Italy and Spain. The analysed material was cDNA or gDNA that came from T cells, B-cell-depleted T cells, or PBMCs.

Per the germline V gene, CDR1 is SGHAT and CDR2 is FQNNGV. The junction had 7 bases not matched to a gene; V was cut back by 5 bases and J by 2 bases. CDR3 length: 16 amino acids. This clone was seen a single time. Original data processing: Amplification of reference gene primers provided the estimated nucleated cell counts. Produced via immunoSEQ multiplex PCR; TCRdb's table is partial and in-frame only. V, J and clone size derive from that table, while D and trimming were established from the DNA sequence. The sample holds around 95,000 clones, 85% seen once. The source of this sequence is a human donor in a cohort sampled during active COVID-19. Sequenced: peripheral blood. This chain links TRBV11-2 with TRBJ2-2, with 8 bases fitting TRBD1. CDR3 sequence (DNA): TGTGCCAGCAGCCCGAGACAGGGGCATAACACCGGGGAGCTGTTTTTT. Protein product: CASSPRQGHNTGELFF.